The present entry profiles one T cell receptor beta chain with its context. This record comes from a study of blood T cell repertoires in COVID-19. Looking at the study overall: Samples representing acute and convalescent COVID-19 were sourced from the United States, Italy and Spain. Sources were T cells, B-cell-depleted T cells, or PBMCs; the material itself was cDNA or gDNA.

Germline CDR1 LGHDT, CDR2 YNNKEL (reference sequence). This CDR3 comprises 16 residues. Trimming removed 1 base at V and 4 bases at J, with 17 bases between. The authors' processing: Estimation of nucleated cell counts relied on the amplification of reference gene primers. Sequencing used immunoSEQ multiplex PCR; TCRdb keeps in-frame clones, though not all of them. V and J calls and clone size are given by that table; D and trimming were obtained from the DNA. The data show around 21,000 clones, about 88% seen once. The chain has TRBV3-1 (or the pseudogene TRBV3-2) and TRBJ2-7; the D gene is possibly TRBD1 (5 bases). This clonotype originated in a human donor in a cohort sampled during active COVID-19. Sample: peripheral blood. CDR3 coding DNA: TGTGCCAGCAGCCAAGCGTTGGGATTTCGACAGTACGAGCAGTACTTC. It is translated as CASSQALGFRQYEQYF.